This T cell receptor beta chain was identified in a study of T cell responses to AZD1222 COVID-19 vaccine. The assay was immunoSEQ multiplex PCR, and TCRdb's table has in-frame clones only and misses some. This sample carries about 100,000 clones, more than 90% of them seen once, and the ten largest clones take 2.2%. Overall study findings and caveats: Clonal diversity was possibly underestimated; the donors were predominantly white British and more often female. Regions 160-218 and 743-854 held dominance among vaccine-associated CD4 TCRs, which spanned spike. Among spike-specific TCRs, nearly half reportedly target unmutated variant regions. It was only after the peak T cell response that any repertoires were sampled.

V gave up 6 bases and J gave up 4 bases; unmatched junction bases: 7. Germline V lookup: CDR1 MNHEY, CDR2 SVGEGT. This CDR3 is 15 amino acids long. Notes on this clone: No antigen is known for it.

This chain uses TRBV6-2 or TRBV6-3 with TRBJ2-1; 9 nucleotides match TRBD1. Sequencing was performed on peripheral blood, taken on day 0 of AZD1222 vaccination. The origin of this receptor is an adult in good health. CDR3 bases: TGTGCCAGCAGCATACAGGGGGCCCCGTACAATGAGCAGTTCTTC. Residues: CASSIQGAPYNEQFF.